The clone carrying this TCR beta chain was counted a few times. Here immunoSEQ multiplex PCR was the method, and the copy in TCRdb shows in-frame clones only, minus some. The sample lists 80,000 or so clones, around nine tenths occurring once. The sample belongs to a study of blood T cell repertoires in COVID-19. In the study overall: Sites in the United States, Italy and Spain provided acute and convalescent COVID-19 samples.

V shed 6 bases, J shed 5 bases, and the junction held 8 bases outside the gene matches. Germline values: CDR1 MNHEY, CDR2 SVGAGI. This CDR3 has 14 residues. Material: peripheral blood. The source of this sequence is a man over 45 with acute or convalescent COVID-19. The V and J genes are TRBV6-5 and TRBJ2-5, with 8 bases identical to TRBD1. The CDR3 coding sequence is TGTGCCAGCAGACTACAGGGGGATCGGGAGACCCAGTACTTC. It encodes CASRLQGDRETQYF.